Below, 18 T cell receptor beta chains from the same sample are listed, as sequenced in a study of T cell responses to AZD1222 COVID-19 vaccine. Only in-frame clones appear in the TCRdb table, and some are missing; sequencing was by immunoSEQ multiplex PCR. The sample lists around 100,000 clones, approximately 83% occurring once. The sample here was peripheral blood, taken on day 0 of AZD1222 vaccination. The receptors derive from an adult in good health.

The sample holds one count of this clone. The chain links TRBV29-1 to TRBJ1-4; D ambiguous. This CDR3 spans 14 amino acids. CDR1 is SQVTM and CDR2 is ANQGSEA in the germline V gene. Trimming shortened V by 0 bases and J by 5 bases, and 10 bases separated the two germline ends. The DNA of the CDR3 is TGCAGCGTTGAAGAGGGCCGCCGCAATGAAAAACTGTTTTTT. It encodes CSVEEGRRNEKLFF.

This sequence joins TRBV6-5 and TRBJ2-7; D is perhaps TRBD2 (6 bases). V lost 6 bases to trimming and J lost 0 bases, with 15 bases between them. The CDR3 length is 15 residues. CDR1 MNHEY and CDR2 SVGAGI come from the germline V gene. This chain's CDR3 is CASSSWDSSSYEQYF. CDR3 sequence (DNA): TGTGCCAGCAGCTCCTGGGACTCATCCTCCTACGAGCAGTACTTC.

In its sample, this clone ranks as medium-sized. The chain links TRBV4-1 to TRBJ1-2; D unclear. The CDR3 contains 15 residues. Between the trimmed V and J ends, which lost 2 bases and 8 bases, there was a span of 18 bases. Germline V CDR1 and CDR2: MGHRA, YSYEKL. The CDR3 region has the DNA TGCGCCAGCAGCCAAATCCAGGCGTTGGTGGGGGGCTACACCTTC. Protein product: CASSQIQALVGGYTF.

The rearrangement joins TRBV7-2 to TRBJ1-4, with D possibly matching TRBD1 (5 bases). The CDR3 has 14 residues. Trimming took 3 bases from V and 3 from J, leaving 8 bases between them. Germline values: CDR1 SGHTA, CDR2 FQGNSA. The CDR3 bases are TGTGCCAGCAGCTTTCAGGGAGCTAATGAAAAACTGTTTTTT. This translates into CASSFQGANEKLFF.

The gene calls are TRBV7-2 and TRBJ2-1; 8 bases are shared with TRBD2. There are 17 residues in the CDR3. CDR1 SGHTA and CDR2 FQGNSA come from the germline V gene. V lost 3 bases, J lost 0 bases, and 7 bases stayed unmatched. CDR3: CASSFPRGASSYNEQFF. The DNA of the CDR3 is TGTGCCAGCAGCTTTCCGCGGGGGGCGAGCTCCTACAATGAGCAGTTCTTC.

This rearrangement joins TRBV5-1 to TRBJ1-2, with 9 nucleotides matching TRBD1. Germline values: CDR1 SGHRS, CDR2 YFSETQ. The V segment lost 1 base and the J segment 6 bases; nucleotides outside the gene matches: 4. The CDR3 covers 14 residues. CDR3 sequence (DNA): TGCGCCAGCAGCTTGTCCGGGACAGGGAATGGCTACACCTTC. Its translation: CASSLSGTGNGYTF.

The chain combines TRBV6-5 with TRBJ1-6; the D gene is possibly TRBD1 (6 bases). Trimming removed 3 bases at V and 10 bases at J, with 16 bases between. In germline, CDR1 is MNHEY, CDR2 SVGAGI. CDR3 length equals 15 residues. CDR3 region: CASSYSQGFYSPLHF. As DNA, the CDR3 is TGTGCCAGCAGTTATTCACAGGGTTTTTACTCACCCCTCCACTTT.

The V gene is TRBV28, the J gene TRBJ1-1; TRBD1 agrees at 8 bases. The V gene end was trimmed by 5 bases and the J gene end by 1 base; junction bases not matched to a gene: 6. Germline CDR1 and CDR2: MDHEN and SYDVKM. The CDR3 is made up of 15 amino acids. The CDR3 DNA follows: TGTGCCAGCAGTACCAGGGGGCGAGGGAACACTGAAGCTTTCTTT. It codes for CASSTRGRGNTEAFF.

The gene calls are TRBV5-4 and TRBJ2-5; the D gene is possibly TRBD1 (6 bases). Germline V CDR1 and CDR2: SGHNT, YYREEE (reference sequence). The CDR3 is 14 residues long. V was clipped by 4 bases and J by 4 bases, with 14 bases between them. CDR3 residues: CASSLDRLGETQYF. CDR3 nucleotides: TGTGCCAGCAGCCTCGACAGGCTGGGAGAGACCCAGTACTTC.

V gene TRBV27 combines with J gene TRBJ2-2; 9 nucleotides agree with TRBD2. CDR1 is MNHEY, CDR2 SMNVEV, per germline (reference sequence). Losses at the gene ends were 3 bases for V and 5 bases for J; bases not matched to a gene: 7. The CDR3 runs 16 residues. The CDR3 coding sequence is TGTGCCAGCAGTTTCAGCGGGGGGACTCAAACCGGGGAGCTGTTTTTT. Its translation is CASSFSGGTQTGELFF.

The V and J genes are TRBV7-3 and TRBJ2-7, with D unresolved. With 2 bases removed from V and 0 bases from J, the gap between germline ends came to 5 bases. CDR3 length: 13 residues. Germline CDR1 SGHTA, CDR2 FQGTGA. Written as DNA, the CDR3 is TGTGCCAGCAGCTTAGACTTCTCCTACGAGCAGTACTTC. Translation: CASSLDFSYEQYF. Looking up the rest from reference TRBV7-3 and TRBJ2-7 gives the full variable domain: GAGVSQTPSNKVTEKGKYVELRCDPISGHTALYWYRQSLGQGPEFLIYFQGTGAADDSGLPNDRFFAVRPEGSVSTLKIQRTERGDSAVYLCASSLDFSYEQYFGPGTRLTVT.

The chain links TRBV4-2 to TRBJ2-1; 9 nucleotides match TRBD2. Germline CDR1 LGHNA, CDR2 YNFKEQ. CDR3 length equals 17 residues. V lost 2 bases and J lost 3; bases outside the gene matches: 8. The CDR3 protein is CASSQRKLAGDYNEQFF. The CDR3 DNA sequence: TGTGCCAGCAGCCAACGAAAATTAGCGGGGGACTACAATGAGCAGTTCTTC.

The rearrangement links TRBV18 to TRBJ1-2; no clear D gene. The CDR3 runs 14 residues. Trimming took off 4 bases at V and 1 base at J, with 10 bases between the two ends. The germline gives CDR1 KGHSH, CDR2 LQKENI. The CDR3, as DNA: TGTGCCAGCTCACTCCAAGACCTTAACTATGGCTACACCTTC. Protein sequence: CASSLQDLNYGYTF. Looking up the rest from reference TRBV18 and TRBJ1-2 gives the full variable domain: NAGVMQNPRHLVRRRGQEARLRCSPMKGHSHVYWYRQLPEEGLKFMVYLQKENIIDESGMPKERFSAEFPKEGPSILRIQQVVRGDSAAYFCASSLQDLNYGYTFGSGTRLTVV.

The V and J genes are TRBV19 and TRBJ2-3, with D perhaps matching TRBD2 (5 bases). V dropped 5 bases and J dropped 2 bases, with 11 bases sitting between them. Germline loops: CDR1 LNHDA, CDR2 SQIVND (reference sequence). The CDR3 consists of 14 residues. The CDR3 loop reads CASSFGRDTDTQYF. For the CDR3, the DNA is TGTGCCAGTAGTTTCGGACGGGACACAGATACGCAGTATTTT.

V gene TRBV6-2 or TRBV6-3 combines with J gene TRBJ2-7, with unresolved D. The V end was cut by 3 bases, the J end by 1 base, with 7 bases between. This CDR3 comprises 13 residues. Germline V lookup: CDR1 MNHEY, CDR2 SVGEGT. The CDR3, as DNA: TGTGCCAGCAGTTATTTCGGTTCCTACGAGCAGTACTTC. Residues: CASSYFGSYEQYF.

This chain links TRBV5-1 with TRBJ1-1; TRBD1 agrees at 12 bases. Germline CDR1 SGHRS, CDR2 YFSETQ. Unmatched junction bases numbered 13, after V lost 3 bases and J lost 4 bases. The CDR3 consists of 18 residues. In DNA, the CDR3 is TGCGCCAGCAGCTCCCACGGGACGGGACAGGGGGCGATCACTGAAGCTTTCTTT. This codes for CASSSHGTGQGAITEAFF.

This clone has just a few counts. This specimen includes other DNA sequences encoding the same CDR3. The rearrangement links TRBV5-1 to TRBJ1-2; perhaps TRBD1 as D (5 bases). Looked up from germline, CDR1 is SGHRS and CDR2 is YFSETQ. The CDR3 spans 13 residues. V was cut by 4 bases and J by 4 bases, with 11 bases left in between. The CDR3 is CASSQGRLYGYTF. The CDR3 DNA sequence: TGCGCCAGCAGCCAGGGACGGCTCTATGGCTACACCTTC.

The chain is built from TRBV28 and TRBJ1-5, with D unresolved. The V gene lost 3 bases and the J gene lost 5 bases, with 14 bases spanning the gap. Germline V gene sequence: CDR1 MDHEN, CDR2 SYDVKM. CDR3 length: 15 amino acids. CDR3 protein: CASSLGSRVDQPQHF. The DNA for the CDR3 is TGTGCCAGCAGTTTGGGATCGCGTGTGGATCAGCCCCAGCATTTT. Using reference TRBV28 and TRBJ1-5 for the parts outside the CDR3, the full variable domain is DVKVTQSSRYLVKRTGEKVFLECVQDMDHENMFWYRQDPGLGLRLIYFSYDVKMKEKGDIPEGYSVSREKKERFSLILESASTNQTSMYLCASSLGSRVDQPQHFGDGTRLSIL.